The 7 T cell receptor beta chains below all came from one sample that was sequenced in a study of T cell repertoires in cytomegalovirus infection (dated by TCRdb to between 2017 and 2020). Sequenced on an Illumina HiSeq 1500. TCRdb's own reprocessing of the public reads used fastp at Q25 and MiXCR and kept productive beta chains. Each record represents a unique CDR3 protein, reported with the most common genes and DNA among its rows. The sample table contains 490,000 or so distinct CDR3 sequences; only one count was recorded for about 11% of them. Roughly a tenth of the sample belongs to the ten largest clones. The sequencing input was PBMCs. The receptors stem from a human donor in good health (CMV status not recorded). Some clones in this sample may be carry-over from other donors' samples.

This clonotype was detected ten times or more. This chain uses TRBV12-3 or TRBV12-4 with TRBJ2-2, with 7 positions matching TRBD2. V lost 6 bases and J lost 2; bases outside the gene matches: 9. The CDR3 length is 16 residues. CDR3 sequence: CASSLGGMSNTGELFF. DNA of the CDR3: TGTGCCAGCAGCCTGGGAGGGATGTCAAACACCGGGGAGCTGTTTTTT.

The gene calls are TRBV5-6 and TRBJ1-1, with 8 bases matching TRBD1. Germline V gives CDR1 SGHDT, CDR2 YYEEEE. The trim removed 2 bases at V and 6 bases at J, leaving 6 bases unmatched. The CDR3 is made up of 14 amino acids. The CDR3 region is CASSLDPTGAEAFF. DNA of the CDR3: TGTGCCAGCAGCTTAGATCCGACAGGGGCTGAAGCTTTCTTT.

This clonotype appeared a few times. J is TRBJ1-4 and V is TRBV5-1; D call uncertain. The germline V and J ends were trimmed by 5 bases and 0 bases, with 11 bases remaining between them. The CDR3 runs to 15 residues. CDR1 and CDR2 from the germline V gene are SGHRS and YFSETQ. Written as DNA, the CDR3 is TGCGCCAGCAGGTCGAGACCTGCAACTAATGAAAAACTGTTTTTT. Translated: CASRSRPATNEKLFF.

In this sample, this clonotype turned up many times. CDR3 in amino acids: CASSQEGGNQPQHF. Written as DNA, the CDR3 is TGTGCCAGCAGCCAAGAGGGAGGCAATCAGCCCCAGCATTTT. This rearrangement joins TRBV4-2 to TRBJ1-5; D is undetermined. The CDR3 loop spans 14 amino acids. CDR1 LGHNA and CDR2 YNFKEQ come from the germline V gene. The V end was cut by 0 bases, the J end by 2 bases, with 5 bases between.

This chain uses TRBV24-1 with TRBJ2-1; D perhaps matches TRBD1 (5 bases). Germline V gene data show CDR1 as KGHDR and CDR2 as SFDVKD. The CDR3 is made up of 13 amino acids. Trimming removed 3 bases from V and 7 bases from J, with 9 bases in between. The CDR3 loop reads CATSDTRQNEQFF. CDR3 DNA: TGTGCCACCAGTGATACCAGACAGAATGAGCAGTTCTTC.

This clonotype was picked up many times. The V and J genes are TRBV7-9 and TRBJ2-7, with D hard to call. The germline V gene encodes CDR1 SEHNR and CDR2 FQNEAQ (reference sequence). The CDR3 totals 16 residues. The V and J ends lost 1 base and 0 bases respectively, with 13 bases between them. In nucleotides, the CDR3 is TGTGCCAGCAGCTTAGGGGGATTATACACCTCCTACGAGCAGTACTTC. Residues: CASSLGGLYTSYEQYF.

In its sample, this clonotype was seen many times. The chain recombines TRBV7-2 with TRBJ2-3; possibly TRBD2 for D (7 bases). This CDR3 has 14 amino acids. Germline CDR1 and CDR2: SGHTA and FQGNSA. Deletions cut 5 bases from V and 6 bases from J, with 15 bases between. The CDR3 DNA reads as TGTGCCAGCAGCAAGGGAGGGGGAGCGGATACGCAGTATTTT. This sequence encodes CASSKGGGADTQYF.